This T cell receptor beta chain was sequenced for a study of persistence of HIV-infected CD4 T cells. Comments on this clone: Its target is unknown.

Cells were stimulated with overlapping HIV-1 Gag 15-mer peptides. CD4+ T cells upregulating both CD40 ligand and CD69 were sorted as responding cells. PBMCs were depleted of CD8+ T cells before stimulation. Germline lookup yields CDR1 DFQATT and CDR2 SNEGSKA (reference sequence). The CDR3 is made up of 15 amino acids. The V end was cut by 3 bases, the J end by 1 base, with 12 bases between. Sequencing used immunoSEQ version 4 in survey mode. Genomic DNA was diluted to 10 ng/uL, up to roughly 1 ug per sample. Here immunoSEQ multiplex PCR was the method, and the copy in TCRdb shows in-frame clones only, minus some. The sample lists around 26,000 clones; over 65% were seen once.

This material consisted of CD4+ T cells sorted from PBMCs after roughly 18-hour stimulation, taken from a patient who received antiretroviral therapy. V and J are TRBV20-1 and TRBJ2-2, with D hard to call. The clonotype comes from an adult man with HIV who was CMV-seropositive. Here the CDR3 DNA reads TGCAGTGCTAGTCGTGAGACCCAGAACACCGGGGAGCTGTTTTTT. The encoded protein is CSASRETQNTGELFF.